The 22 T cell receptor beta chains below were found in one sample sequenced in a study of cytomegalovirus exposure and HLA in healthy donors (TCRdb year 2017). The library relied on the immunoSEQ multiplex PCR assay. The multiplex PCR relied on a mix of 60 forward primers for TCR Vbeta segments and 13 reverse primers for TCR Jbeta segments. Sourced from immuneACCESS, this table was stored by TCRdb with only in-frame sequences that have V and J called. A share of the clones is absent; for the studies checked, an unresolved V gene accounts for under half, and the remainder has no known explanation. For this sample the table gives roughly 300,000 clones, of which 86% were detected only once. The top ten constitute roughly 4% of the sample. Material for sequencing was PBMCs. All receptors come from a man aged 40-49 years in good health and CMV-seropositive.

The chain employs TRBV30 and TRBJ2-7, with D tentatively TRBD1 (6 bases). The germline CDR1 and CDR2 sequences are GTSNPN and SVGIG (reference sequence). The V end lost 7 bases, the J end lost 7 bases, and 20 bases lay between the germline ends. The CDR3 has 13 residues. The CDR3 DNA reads TGTGCCTACCTGGACAGATCCTTTAGGGAGCAGTACTTC. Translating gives CAYLDRSFREQYF.

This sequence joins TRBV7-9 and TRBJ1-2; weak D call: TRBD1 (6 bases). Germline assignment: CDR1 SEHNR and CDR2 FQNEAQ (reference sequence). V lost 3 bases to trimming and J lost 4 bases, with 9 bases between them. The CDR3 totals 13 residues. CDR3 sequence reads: CASSLGASYGYTF. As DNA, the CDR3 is TGTGCCAGCAGCTTGGGGGCTAGCTATGGCTACACCTTC.

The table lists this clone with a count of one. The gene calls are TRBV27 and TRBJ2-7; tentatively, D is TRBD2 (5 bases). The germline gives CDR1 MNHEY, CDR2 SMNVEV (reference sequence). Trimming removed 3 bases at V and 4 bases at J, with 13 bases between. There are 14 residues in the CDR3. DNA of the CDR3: TGTGCCAGCAGTTTTACAGCGGACGTATACGAGCAGTACTTC. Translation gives CASSFTADVYEQYF.

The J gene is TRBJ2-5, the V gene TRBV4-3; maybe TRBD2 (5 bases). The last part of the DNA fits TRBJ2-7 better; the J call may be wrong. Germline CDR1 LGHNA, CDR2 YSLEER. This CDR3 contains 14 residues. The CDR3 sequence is CASSQEEGAYEQYF. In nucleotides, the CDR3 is TGCGCCAGCAGCCAAGAAGAGGGCGCCTACGAGCAGTACTTC.

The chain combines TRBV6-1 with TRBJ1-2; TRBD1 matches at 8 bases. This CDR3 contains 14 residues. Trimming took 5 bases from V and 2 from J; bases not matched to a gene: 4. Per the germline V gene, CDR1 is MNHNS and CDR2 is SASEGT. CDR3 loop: CASSPGQANYGYTF. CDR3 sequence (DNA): TGTGCCAGCAGTCCGGGACAGGCAAACTATGGCTACACCTTC.

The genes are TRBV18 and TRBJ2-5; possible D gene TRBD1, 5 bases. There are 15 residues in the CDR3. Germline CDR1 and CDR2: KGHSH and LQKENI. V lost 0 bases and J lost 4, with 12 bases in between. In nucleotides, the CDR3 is TGTGCCAGCTCACCACCGTTAACAGGCGGAGAGACCCAGTACTTC. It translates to CASSPPLTGGETQYF.

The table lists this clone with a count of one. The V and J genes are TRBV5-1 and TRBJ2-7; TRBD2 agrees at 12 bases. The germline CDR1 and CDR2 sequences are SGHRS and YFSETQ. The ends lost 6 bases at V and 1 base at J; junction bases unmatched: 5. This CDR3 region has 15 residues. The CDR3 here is CASNPLAGGSYEQYF. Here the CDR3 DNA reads TGCGCCAGCAATCCCCTAGCGGGAGGGTCCTACGAGCAGTACTTC.

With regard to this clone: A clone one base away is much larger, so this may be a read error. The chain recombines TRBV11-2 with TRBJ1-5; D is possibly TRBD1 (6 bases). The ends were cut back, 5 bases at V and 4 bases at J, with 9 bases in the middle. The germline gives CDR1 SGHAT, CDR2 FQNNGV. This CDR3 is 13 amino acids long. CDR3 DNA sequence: TGTGCCAGCAGCCAGCAGGGGAATCAGCCCCAGCATTTT. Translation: CASSQQGNQPQHF.

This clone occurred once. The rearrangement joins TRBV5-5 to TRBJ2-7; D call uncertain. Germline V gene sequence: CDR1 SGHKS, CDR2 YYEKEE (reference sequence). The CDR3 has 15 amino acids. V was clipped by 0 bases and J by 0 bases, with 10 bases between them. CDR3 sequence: CASSLAGFSSYEQYF. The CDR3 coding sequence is TGTGCCAGCAGCTTGGCAGGCTTCAGCTCCTACGAGCAGTACTTC. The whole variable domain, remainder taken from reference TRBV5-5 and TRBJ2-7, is DAGVTQSPTHLIKTRGQQVTLRCSPISGHKSVSWYQQVLGQGPQFIFQYYEKEERGRGNFPDRFSARQFPNYSSELNVNALLLGDSALYLCASSLAGFSSYEQYFGPGTRLTVT.

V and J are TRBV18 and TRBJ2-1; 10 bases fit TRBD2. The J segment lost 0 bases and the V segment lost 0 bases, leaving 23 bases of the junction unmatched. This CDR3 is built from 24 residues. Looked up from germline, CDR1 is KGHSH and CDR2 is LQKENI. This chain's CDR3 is CASSPPRLAGGSIRATSSYNEQFF. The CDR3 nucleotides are TGTGCCAGCTCACCACCCAGACTAGCGGGCGGGAGTATCCGCGCGACGAGCTCCTACAATGAGCAGTTCTTC.

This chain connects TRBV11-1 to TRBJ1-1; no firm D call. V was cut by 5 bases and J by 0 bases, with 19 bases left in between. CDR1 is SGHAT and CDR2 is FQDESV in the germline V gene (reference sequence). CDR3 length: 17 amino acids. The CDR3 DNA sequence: TGTGCCAGCAGCCGTCGACAAGCTGCCACGATGAACACTGAAGCTTTCTTT. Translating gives CASSRRQAATMNTEAFF.

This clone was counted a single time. The CDR3: CASSPNRGTSGNTIYF. CDR3 nucleotides: TGTGCCAGCTCACCCAACAGGGGAACATCTGGAAACACCATATATTTT. This chain joins TRBV18 and TRBJ1-3; 7 bases agree with TRBD1. CDR1 is KGHSH and CDR2 is LQKENI in the germline V gene. V dropped 3 bases and J dropped 1; count of bases not matched to a gene: 6. The CDR3 sequence is 16 residues long. Combining the CDR3 with reference TRBV18 and TRBJ1-3 gives the whole variable domain NAGVMQNPRHLVRRRGQEARLRCSPMKGHSHVYWYRQLPEEGLKFMVYLQKENIIDESGMPKERFSAEFPKEGPSILRIQQVVRGDSAAYFCASSPNRGTSGNTIYFGEGSWLTVV.

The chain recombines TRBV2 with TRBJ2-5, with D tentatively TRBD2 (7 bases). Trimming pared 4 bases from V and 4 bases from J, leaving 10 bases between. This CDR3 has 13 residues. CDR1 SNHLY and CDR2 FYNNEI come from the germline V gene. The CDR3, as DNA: TGTGCCAGCAGTGGCGGGGGCGTAGAGACCCAGTACTTC. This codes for CASSGGGVETQYF.

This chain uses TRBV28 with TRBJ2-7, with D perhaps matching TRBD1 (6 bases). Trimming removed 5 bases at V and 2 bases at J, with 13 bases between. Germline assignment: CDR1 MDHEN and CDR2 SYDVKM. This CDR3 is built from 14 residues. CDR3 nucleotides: TGTGCCAGCAGTACTCGGGACAACACCTACGAGCAGTACTTC. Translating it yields CASSTRDNTYEQYF.

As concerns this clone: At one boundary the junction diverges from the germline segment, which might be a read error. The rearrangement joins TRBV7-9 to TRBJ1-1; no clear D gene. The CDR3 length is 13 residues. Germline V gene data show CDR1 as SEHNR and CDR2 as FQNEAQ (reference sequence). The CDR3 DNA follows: TGTTCCAGCAGCTTAGGCCAGGCCACTGAAGCTTTCTTT. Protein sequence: CSSSLGQATEAFF.

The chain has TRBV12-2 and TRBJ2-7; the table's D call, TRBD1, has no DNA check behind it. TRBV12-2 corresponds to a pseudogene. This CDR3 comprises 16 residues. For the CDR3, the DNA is TGTGCAAGTCGCCCTCGGGACAGGGGGCATTTCTACGAGCAGTACTTC. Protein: CASRPRDRGHFYEQYF.

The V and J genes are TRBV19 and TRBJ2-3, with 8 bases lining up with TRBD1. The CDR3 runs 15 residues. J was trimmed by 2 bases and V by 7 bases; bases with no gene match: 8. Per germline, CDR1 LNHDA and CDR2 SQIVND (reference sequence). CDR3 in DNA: TGTGCCAGTACCGACAGGGGTGGGATCACAGATACGCAGTATTTT. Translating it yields CASTDRGGITDTQYF. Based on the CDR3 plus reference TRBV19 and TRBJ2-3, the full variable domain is DGGITQSPKYLFRKEGQNVTLSCEQNLNHDAMYWYRQDPGQGLRLIYYSQIVNDFQKGDIAEGYSVSREKKESFPLTVTSAQKNPTAFYLCASTDRGGITDTQYFGPGTRLTVL.

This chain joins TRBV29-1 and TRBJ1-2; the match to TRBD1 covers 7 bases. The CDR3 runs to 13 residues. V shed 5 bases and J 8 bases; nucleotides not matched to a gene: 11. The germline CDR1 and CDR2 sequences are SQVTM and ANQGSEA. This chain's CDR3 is CSVTPLTGFGYTF. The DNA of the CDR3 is TGCAGCGTTACCCCACTGACAGGGTTCGGCTACACCTTC. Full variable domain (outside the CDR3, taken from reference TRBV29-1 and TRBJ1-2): SAVISQKPSRDICQRGTSLTIQCQVDSQVTMMFWYRQQPGQSLTLIATANQGSEATYESGFVIDKFPISRPNLTFSTLTVSNMSPEDSSIYLCSVTPLTGFGYTFGSGTRLTVV.

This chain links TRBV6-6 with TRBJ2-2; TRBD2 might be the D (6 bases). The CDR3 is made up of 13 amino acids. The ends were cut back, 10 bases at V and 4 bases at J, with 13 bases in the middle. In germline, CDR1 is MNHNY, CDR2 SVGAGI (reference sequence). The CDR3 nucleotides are TGTGCCAATTCGGACTATAGCACCGGGGAGCTGTTTTTT. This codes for CANSDYSTGELFF.

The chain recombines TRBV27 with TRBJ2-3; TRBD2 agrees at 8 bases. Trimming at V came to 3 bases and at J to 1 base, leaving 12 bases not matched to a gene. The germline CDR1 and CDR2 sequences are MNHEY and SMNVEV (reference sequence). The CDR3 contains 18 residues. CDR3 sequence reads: CASSLNRAVAGRTDTQYF. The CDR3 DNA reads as TGTGCCAGCAGTTTGAACAGGGCGGTAGCGGGGCGCACAGATACGCAGTATTTT.

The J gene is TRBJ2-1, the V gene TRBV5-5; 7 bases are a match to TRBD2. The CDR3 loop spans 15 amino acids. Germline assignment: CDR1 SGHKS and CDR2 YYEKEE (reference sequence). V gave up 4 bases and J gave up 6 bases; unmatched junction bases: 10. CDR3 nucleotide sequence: TGTGCCAGCAGCCCTATTGGACGGGGGGTCAATGAGCAGTTCTTC. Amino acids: CASSPIGRGVNEQFF.

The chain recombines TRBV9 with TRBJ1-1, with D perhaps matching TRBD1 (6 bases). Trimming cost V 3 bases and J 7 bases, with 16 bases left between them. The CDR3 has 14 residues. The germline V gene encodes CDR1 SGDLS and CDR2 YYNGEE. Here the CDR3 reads CASSGRGGAFEAFF. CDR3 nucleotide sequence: TGTGCCAGCAGCGGCCGGGGGGGGGCATTTGAAGCTTTCTTT.